This TCR beta chain was profiled in a study of blood T cell repertoires in COVID-19. Study at large: Some COVID-19 samples were acute and others convalescent; all came from the United States, Italy and Spain.

This clone appeared a few times. Germline loops: CDR1 SGHAT, CDR2 FQDESV (reference sequence). CDR3 size: 16 residues. The germline V and J ends were trimmed by 5 bases and 3 bases, with 18 bases remaining between them. Methods used by the authors: Using reference gene primer amplification, nucleated cell counts were estimated. Repertoires were generated with immunoSEQ multiplex PCR, while TCRdb's copy carries only in-frame clones and drops some. V and J calls plus clone size are reproduced from that table; the DNA served to infer D and trimming. The data contain about 490,000 clones, approximately 85% of them singletons.

The chain is built from TRBV11-1 and TRBJ2-3, with TRBD2 as a possible D gene (6 bases). This sequence originates from a human donor in a cohort sampled during active COVID-19. The specimen was peripheral blood. The CDR3 loop is CASSPVGGMRTDTQYF. The CDR3 DNA is TGTGCCAGCAGCCCCGTCGGCGGGATGAGGACAGATACGCAGTATTTT.